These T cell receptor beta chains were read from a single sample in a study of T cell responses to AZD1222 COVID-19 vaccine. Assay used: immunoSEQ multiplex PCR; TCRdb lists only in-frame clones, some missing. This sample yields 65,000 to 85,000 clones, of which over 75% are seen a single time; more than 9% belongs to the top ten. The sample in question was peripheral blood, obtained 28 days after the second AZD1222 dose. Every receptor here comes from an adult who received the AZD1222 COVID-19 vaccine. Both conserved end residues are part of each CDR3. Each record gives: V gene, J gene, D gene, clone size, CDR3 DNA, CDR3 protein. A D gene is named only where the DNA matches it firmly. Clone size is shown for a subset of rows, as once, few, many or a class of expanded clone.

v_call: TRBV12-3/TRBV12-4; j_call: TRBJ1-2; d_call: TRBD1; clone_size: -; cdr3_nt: TGTGCCAGCAGCTGGGACAGGGATTATGGCTACACCTTC; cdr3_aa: CASSWDRDYGYTF
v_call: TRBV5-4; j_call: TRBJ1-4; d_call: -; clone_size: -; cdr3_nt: TGTGCCAGCAGCTTGGAGTCCGGGTCAAGGAAAAAACTGTTTTTT; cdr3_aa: CASSLESGSRKKLFF
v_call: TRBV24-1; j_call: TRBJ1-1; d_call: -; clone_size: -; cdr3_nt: TGTGCCACCAGTGCGCAGGGTTCATTTGAAGCTTTCTTT; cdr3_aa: CATSAQGSFEAFF
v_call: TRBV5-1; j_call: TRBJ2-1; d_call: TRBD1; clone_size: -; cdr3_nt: TGCGCCAGCCTAGGACAGGGACCCTTCAATGAGCAGTTCTTC; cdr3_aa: CASLGQGPFNEQFF
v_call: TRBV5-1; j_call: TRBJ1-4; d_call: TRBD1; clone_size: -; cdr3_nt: TGCGCCAGCAGCCTAATCCCGGGACAGGGAAGTAATGAAAAACTGTTTTTT; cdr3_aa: CASSLIPGQGSNEKLFF
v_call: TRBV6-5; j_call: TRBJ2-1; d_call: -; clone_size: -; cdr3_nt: TGTGCCAGAGGCGGAGGGGTGCTAGAGAGAAATGAGCAGTTCTTC; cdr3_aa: CARGGGVLERNEQFF
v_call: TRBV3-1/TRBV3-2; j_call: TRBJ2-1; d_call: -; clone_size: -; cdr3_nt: TGTGCCAGCAGCCAAGATCTTATCCCAATACTTAACAATGAGCAGTTCTTC; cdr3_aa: CASSQDLIPILNNEQFF
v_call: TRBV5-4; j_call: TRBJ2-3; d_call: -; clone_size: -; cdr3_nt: TGTGCCAGCAGCGAAAGACAGCAACTAGATACGCAGTATTTT; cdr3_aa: CASSERQQLDTQYF
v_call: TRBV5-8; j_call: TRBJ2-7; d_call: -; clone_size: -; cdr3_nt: TGTGCCAGCAGCTTGGTTCCCTACGAGCAGTACTTC; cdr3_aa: CASSLVPYEQYF
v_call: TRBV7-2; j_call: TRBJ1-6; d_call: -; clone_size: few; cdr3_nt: TGTGCCAGCACAACGGCCGAACTATGGGCCCTCCACTTT; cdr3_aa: CASTTAELWALHF
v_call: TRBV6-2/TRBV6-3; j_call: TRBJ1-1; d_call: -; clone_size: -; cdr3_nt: TGTGCCAGCAGTTACCCGACAGGCCTGAACACTGAAGCTTTCTTT; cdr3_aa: CASSYPTGLNTEAFF
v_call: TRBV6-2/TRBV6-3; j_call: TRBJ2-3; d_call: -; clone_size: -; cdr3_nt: TGTGCCAGCAGTTACAGCGTTTCCGATACGCAGTATTTT; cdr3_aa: CASSYSVSDTQYF
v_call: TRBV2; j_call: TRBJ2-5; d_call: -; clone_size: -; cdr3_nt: TGTGCCAGCAGTGAAGATCGCGCTTCAGAGACCCAGTACTTC; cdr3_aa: CASSEDRASETQYF
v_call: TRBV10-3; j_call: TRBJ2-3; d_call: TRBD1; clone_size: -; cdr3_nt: TGTGCCATCACCCCCGGACAGGGGGTCGCAGATACGCAGTATTTT; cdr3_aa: CAITPGQGVADTQYF
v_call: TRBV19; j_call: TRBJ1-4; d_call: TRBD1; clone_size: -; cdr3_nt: TGTGCCAGTAGTCCGTTACCGGGACAGCAGAATGAAAAACTGTTTTTT; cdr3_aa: CASSPLPGQQNEKLFF
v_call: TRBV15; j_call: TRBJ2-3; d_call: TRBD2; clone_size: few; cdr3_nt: TGTGCCACCAGCAGAAATAGCGGGGGGACAGATACGCAGTATTTT; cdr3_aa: CATSRNSGGTDTQYF
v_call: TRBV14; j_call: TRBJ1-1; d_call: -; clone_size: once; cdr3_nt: TGTGCCAGCAGCCAAGTACAAGGGGCTAGAAACACTGAAGCTTTCTTT; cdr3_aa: CASSQVQGARNTEAFF
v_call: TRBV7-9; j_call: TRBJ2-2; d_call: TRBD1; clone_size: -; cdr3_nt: TGTGCCAGCATGGACAGGGCCAACACCGGGGAGCTGTTTTTT; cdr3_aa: CASMDRANTGELFF